This T cell receptor beta chain originates from a study of shared clonotypes between healthy human individuals. Study in general: Donor ages ranged 18 to 49 years: a couple of women, three men.

The run depth of the assay was deep. TCRdb's copy holds only in-frame clones and misses some; the assay was immunoSEQ multiplex PCR. The sample comprises roughly 96,000 clones, about half of which are singletons, and about 14% rests with the top ten. Genomic DNA came from roughly 84 million PBMCs in unsorted samples. This clone was detected once. Germline-derived CDR1 and CDR2 are WSHSY and SAAADI. V was cut by 11 bases and J by 8 bases, with 16 bases left in between. The CDR3 consists of 12 residues. This sequence originates from a woman aged 40 to 50 in good health. Some clones in this sample may be carry-over from other donors' samples. The chain links TRBV10-2 to TRBJ1-5; TRBD1 might be the D (5 bases). Sequencing input: PBMCs. The CDR3 region is CASGGRGEPQHF. The CDR3 bases are TGCGCCTCGGGTGGGAGAGGGGAGCCCCAGCATTTT.